This is a list of T cell receptor beta chains from one sample in a study of OX40 agonist ivuxolimab in advanced cancers. TCRdb's table, derived via immunoSEQ multiplex PCR, lists solely in-frame clones and lacks some. In the table there are approximately 35,000 clones, under 85% of which are singletons. The specimen was CD4+ or CD8+ T cells sorted from blood, collected in a trial of the OX40 agonist ivuxolimab. Receptors were obtained from an adult with an advanced solid tumor such as melanoma, head and neck, liver or kidney cancer. Each CDR3 is given with its conserved first and last residue. Each record gives: clone size, J gene, V gene, D gene, CDR3 protein, CDR3 DNA. D genes are given only for firm matches. For some rows the clone size is stated as once, few or many, or as a class when expanded; others skip it.

abundance: NA
j_gene: TRBJ2-1
v_gene: TRBV5-6
d_gene: TRBD2
CDR3aa: CASSLALAGAYNEQFF
CDR3nt: TGTGCCAGCAGCTTGGCTCTAGCGGGCGCTTACAATGAGCAGTTCTTC

abundance: NA
j_gene: TRBJ2-2
v_gene: TRBV7-6
d_gene: NA
CDR3aa: CASSSAGGELFF
CDR3nt: TGTGCCAGCAGCTCTGCAGGTGGGGAGCTGTTTTTT

abundance: NA
j_gene: TRBJ1-2
v_gene: TRBV4-2
d_gene: NA
CDR3aa: CASSQIVGDRDGYTF
CDR3nt: TGTGCCAGCAGCCAGATCGTTGGGGACCGGGATGGCTACACCTTC

abundance: NA
j_gene: TRBJ1-5
v_gene: TRBV27
d_gene: NA
CDR3aa: CASSFSSNQPQHF
CDR3nt: TGTGCCAGCAGTTTTTCCAGCAATCAGCCCCAGCATTTT

abundance: NA
j_gene: TRBJ2-1
v_gene: TRBV11-2
d_gene: NA
CDR3aa: CASRPGPNRGYNEQFF
CDR3nt: TGTGCCAGCAGACCAGGGCCAAATAGGGGTTACAATGAGCAGTTCTTC

abundance: NA
j_gene: TRBJ2-7
v_gene: TRBV6-5
d_gene: TRBD1
CDR3aa: CASSFGQGLGYEQYF
CDR3nt: TGTGCCAGCAGTTTCGGACAGGGTCTAGGTTACGAGCAGTACTTC

abundance: NA
j_gene: TRBJ2-1
v_gene: TRBV13
d_gene: TRBD2
CDR3aa: CASSFPSGGHDEQFF
CDR3nt: TGTGCCAGCAGCTTTCCCTCGGGGGGGCATGATGAGCAGTTCTTC

abundance: NA
j_gene: TRBJ2-7
v_gene: TRBV5-4
d_gene: NA
CDR3aa: CASSLDGQPPYEQYF
CDR3nt: TGTGCCAGCAGCTTGGACGGACAGCCCCCCTACGAGCAGTACTTC

abundance: NA
j_gene: TRBJ1-2
v_gene: TRBV2
d_gene: NA
CDR3aa: CASSEEEIYGYTF
CDR3nt: TGTGCCAGCAGTGAAGAGGAGATCTATGGCTACACCTTC

abundance: NA
j_gene: TRBJ2-3
v_gene: TRBV11-3
d_gene: NA
CDR3aa: CASSLAASTDTQYF
CDR3nt: TGTGCCAGCAGCTTAGCCGCTTCCACAGATACGCAGTATTTT

abundance: NA
j_gene: TRBJ2-3
v_gene: TRBV27
d_gene: NA
CDR3aa: CASSTNRFRTDTQYF
CDR3nt: TGTGCCAGCAGTACCAACAGGTTCCGCACAGATACGCAGTATTTT

abundance: NA
j_gene: TRBJ2-7
v_gene: TRBV27
d_gene: TRBD2
CDR3aa: CASSGWEGLGEQYF
CDR3nt: TGTGCCAGCAGTGGATGGGAGGGCCTCGGCGAGCAGTACTTC

abundance: NA
j_gene: TRBJ2-3
v_gene: TRBV13
d_gene: NA
CDR3aa: CASSLGPGRDLTDTQYF
CDR3nt: TGTGCCAGCAGCTTAGGCCCCGGCAGGGACCTCACAGATACGCAGTATTTT

abundance: NA
j_gene: TRBJ1-5
v_gene: TRBV7-8
d_gene: TRBD1
CDR3aa: CASSSGGTGQPQHF
CDR3nt: TGTGCCAGCAGCTCAGGGGGGACGGGACAGCCCCAGCATTTT

abundance: once
j_gene: TRBJ1-3
v_gene: TRBV16
d_gene: NA
CDR3aa: CASSRTSGPPGNTIYF
CDR3nt: TGTGCCAGCAGCCGCACCTCAGGGCCCCCTGGGAACACCATATATTTT

abundance: NA
j_gene: TRBJ2-7
v_gene: TRBV7-6
d_gene: TRBD2
CDR3aa: CASSFGGDYTYEQYF
CDR3nt: TGTGCCAGCAGCTTTGGGGGGGACTATACCTACGAGCAGTACTTC

abundance: NA
j_gene: TRBJ2-2
v_gene: TRBV25-1
d_gene: NA
CDR3aa: CASGAANTGELFF
CDR3nt: TGTGCCAGCGGGGCCGCGAACACCGGGGAGCTGTTTTTT

abundance: NA
j_gene: TRBJ2-1
v_gene: TRBV11-2
d_gene: NA
CDR3aa: CASSLGTGSSYNEQFF
CDR3nt: TGTGCCAGCAGCTTAGGGACCGGGAGCTCCTACAATGAGCAGTTCTTC

abundance: NA
j_gene: TRBJ1-1
v_gene: TRBV11-2
d_gene: NA
CDR3aa: CASSLDFGSPEAFF
CDR3nt: TGTGCCAGCAGCTTAGATTTTGGAAGTCCTGAAGCTTTCTTT

abundance: many
j_gene: TRBJ2-7
v_gene: TRBV28
d_gene: NA
CDR3aa: CASSLGLLISSEQYF
CDR3nt: TGTGCCAGCAGTTTAGGGTTGCTCATCTCCTCCGAGCAGTACTTC

abundance: NA
j_gene: TRBJ1-2
v_gene: TRBV30
d_gene: TRBD1
CDR3aa: CAWNLGQELRGYTF
CDR3nt: TGTGCCTGGAACTTGGGACAGGAGTTGAGGGGCTACACCTTC

abundance: NA
j_gene: TRBJ2-7
v_gene: TRBV2
d_gene: NA
CDR3aa: CASSDRDFDEQYF
CDR3nt: TGTGCCAGCAGCGACAGGGACTTCGACGAGCAGTACTTC

abundance: NA
j_gene: TRBJ1-4
v_gene: TRBV25-1
d_gene: NA
CDR3aa: CASSGGTGPWLFF
CDR3nt: TGTGCCAGCAGTGGGGGGACCGGCCCTTGGCTGTTTTTT